Detailed here is one TCR beta chain. Antigen unknown. PCR employed 60 Vbeta and 13 Jbeta primers. How the authors handled the data: Among the unique TCR beta chains that a later analysis counted, about 84 million in all, 9.5 million to 11 million were shared. This table comes from immunoSEQ multiplex PCR, and its TCRdb copy is limited to in-frame clones, with some not included. That table gives V, J and clone size, and the DNA gave D and trimming. Of 150,000 to 200,000 clones in the sample, 80% are singletons; the top ten hold 0.5% to 0.8%. Regarding donors, all were healthy bone marrow donors. The data originate from a study of cytomegalovirus exposure and HLA in healthy donors. The CDR3 totals 14 residues. V lost 1 base to trimming and J lost 0 bases, with 7 bases between them. Per germline, CDR1 GTSNPN and CDR2 SVGIG (reference sequence). Findings of the study overall: Testing in vitro showed three CMV-associated chains specific for CMV antigens.

This sequence originates from a boy under 18 in good health and CMV-seronegative. Material for sequencing was PBMCs. J is TRBJ1-3 and V is TRBV30; D remains ambiguous. The CDR3 nucleotides read TGTGCCTGGAGTGAAGCCTTCTCTGGAAACACCATATATTTT. The encoded protein is CAWSEAFSGNTIYF.